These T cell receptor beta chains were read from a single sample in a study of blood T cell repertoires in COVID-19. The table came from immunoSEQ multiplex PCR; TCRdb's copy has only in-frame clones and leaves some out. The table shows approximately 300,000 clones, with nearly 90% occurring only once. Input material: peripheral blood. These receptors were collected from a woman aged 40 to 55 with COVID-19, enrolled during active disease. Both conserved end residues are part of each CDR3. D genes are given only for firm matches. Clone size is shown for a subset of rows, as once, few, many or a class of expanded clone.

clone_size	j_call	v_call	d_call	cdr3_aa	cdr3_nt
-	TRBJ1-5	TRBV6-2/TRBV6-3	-	CASSTGLVQPQHF	TGTGCCAGCAGTACAGGGTTAGTTCAGCCCCAGCATTTT
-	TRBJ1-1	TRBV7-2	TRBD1	CASSLNRGSTEAFF	TGTGCCAGCAGCTTAAACAGGGGGAGCACTGAAGCTTTCTTT
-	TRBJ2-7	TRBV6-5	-	CASSYSEAFSYEQYF	TGTGCCAGCAGTTACTCGGAGGCATTCTCCTACGAGCAGTACTTC
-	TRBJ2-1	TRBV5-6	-	CASSQDRGGSYNEQFF	TGTGCCAGCAGCCAAGATAGGGGGGGGTCCTACAATGAGCAGTTCTTC
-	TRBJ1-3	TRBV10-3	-	CAVGTPTFSGNTIYF	TGTGCCGTCGGGACACCAACTTTCTCTGGAAACACCATATATTTT
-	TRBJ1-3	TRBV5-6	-	CASSLGSGSSGNTIYF	TGTGCCAGCAGCTTGGGATCCGGGAGCTCTGGAAACACCATATATTTT
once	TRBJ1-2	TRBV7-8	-	CASSFQPGHFGYTF	TGTGCCAGCAGCTTCCAGCCAGGGCACTTTGGCTACACCTTC
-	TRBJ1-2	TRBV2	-	CASTNTPGTNYGYTF	TGTGCCAGCACGAACACACCCGGGACTAACTATGGCTACACCTTC
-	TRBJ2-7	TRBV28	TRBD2	CASSFPSGGPYEQYF	TGTGCCAGTAGTTTTCCTTCGGGGGGGCCCTACGAGCAGTACTTC
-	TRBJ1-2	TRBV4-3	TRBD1	CASSQTHRGARYGYTF	TGCGCCAGCAGCCAAACCCACAGGGGGGCGCGGTATGGCTACACCTTC
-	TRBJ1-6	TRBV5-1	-	CASSLTVYNSPLHF	TGCGCCAGCAGCTTGACAGTCTATAATTCACCCCTCCACTTT
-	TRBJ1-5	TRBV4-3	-	CASSQDRANQPQHF	TGCGCCAGCAGCCAAGACAGGGCCAATCAGCCCCAGCATTTT
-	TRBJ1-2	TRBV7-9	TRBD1	CASSRGTDLPRYTF	TGTGCCAGCAGCCGAGGGACAGACCTCCCTCGCTACACCTTC
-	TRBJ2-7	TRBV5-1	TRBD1	CASSLWTGPIPYEQYF	TGCGCCAGCAGCTTGTGGACAGGGCCTATCCCCTACGAGCAGTACTTC
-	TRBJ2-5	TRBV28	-	CASSPFPQGLARQETQYF	TGTGCCAGCAGCCCTTTCCCTCAGGGACTCGCAAGACAAGAGACCCAGTACTTC
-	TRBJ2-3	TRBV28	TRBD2	CASSPGSAGGTDTQYF	TGTGCCAGCAGCCCCGGTTCAGCGGGAGGCACAGATACGCAGTATTTT
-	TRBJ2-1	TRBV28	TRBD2	CASSPGTIHYNEQFF	TGTGCCAGCAGTCCCGGGACTATCCACTACAATGAGCAGTTCTTC
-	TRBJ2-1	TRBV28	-	CASYPRGYNEQFF	TGTGCCAGCTACCCCAGGGGTTACAATGAGCAGTTCTTC
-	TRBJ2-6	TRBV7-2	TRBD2	CASSWGGTGANVLTF	TGTGCCAGCAGTTGGGGGGGAACTGGGGCCAACGTCCTGACTTTC
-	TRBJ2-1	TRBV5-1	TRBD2	CASSPGLAEGEQFF	TGCGCCAGCAGCCCAGGACTAGCGGAGGGGGAGCAGTTCTTC
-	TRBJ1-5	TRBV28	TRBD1	CASQTGGVFQPQHF	TGTGCCAGTCAAACAGGGGGGGTTTTTCAGCCCCAGCATTTT
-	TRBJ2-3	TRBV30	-	CAWSPLTDTQYF	TGTGCCTGGAGCCCCCTGACAGATACGCAGTATTTT
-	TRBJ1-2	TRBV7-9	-	CASSRLGAPGLTF	TGTGCCAGCAGCCGACTGGGGGCGCCGGGTTTGACCTTC
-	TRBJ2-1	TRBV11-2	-	CASSLWGGTYNEQFF	TGTGCCAGCAGCTTATGGGGCGGCACCTACAATGAGCAGTTCTTC
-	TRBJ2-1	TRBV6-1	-	CASSEDSRFYNEQFF	TGTGCCAGCAGTGAGGACAGCCGGTTCTACAATGAGCAGTTCTTC
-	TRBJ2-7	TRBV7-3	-	CASSDDRSGSYEQYF	TGTGCCAGCAGCGACGACAGGTCGGGGTCCTACGAGCAGTACTTC
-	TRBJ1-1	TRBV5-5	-	CASSELIGSDTEAFF	TGTGCCAGCAGCGAACTTATCGGTTCGGACACTGAAGCTTTCTTT
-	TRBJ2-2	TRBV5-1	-	CASSLVPGITGELFF	TGCGCCAGCAGCTTGGTCCCAGGGATCACCGGGGAGCTGTTTTTT
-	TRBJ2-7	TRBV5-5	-	CASSLSENYSYEQYF	TGTGCCAGCAGCTTGTCCGAGAACTATTCCTACGAGCAGTACTTC
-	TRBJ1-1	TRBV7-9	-	CASSFGGDWAFF	TGTGCCAGCAGCTTTGGGGGGGATTGGGCTTTCTTT
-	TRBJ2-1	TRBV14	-	CASSQGQGLWNEQFF	TGTGCCAGCAGCCAAGGGCAGGGGCTTTGGAATGAGCAGTTCTTC
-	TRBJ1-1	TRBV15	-	CATSRDRGKTEAFF	TGTGCCACCAGCAGAGATCGGGGAAAGACTGAAGCTTTCTTT
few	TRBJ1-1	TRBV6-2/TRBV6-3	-	CASSYLPGNTEAFF	TGTGCCAGCAGTTACCTACCGGGGAACACTGAAGCTTTCTTT
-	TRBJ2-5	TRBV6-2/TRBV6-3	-	CASSYSRVGETQYF	TGTGCCAGCAGTTACTCCAGGGTAGGAGAGACCCAGTACTTC
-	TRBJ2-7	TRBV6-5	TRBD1	CASSRSGTVSYEQYF	TGTGCCAGCAGTCGTTCCGGGACAGTCTCCTACGAGCAGTACTTC
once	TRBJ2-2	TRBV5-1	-	CASSLNGNTGELFF	TGCGCCAGCAGCTTGAACGGGAACACCGGGGAGCTGTTTTTT
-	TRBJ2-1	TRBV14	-	CASSQDLPRNEQFF	TGTGCCAGCAGCCAAGACCTACCGAGGAATGAGCAGTTCTTC
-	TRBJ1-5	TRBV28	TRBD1	CASRTGTGGLEGQPQHF	TGTGCCAGCAGAACTGGGACAGGGGGCCTTGAGGGTCAGCCCCAGCATTTT
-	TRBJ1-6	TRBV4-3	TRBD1	CASSQVPDRGDGNSPLHF	TGCGCCAGCAGCCAAGTCCCGGACAGGGGAGATGGTAATTCACCCCTCCACTTT
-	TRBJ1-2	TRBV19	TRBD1	CASSPQSQGARYGYTF	TGTGCCAGTAGCCCTCAATCGCAGGGGGCCCGCTATGGCTACACCTTC
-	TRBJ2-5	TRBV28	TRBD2	CASSGLALGTQYF	TGTGCCAGCAGCGGACTAGCGCTGGGGACCCAGTACTTC
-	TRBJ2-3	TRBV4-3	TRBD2	CASSQARTSGSTDTQYF	TGCGCCAGCAGCCAAGCCAGAACTAGCGGAAGCACAGATACGCAGTATTTT
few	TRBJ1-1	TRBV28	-	CASSFGGAIEAFF	TGTGCCAGCAGTTTCGGAGGGGCGATTGAAGCTTTCTTT
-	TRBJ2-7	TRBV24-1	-	CATSDPRGTAYEQYF	TGTGCCACCAGTGACCCTCGGGGGACAGCCTACGAGCAGTACTTC
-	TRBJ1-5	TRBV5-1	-	CASSLGVSNQPQHF	TGCGCCAGCAGCTTAGGAGTTAGCAATCAGCCCCAGCATTTT
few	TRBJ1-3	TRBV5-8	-	CASSLRQNGNTIYF	TGTGCCAGCAGCTTGAGACAGAACGGAAACACCATATATTTT
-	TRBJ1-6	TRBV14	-	CASSPVRGKSPLHF	TGTGCCAGCAGCCCGGTGAGGGGGAAGTCACCCCTCCACTTT